This T cell receptor beta chain was recovered during a study of CD8+CD57+ T cells in acquired aplastic anemia. Genomic DNA, the template, was used for profiling of the TCR beta VDJ and CDR3. TCRdb reprocessed the reads via MiXCR and lists one record per CDR3 protein. The sample has around 400,000 distinct CDR3 sequences; roughly 68% are singletons. Study results and caveats: Patients had roughly 31 CD8+ CDR3 sequences in common with controls (the shared set).

V shed 2 bases and J 10 bases; nucleotides not matched to a gene: 10. The CDR3 has 15 residues. Germline V CDR1 and CDR2: SGDLS, YYNGEE. A remark on this clonotype: The antigen remains undetermined.

Material: sorted CD4+, CD8+, or CD8+CD57+ T cells (not recorded which) from PBMCs. This clonotype was obtained from a human donor in good health, serving as a control. V gene TRBV9 combines with J gene TRBJ2-2; 8 nucleotides align to TRBD2. This CDR3 is CASSVSGLVYEELFF. In DNA form, the CDR3 reads TGTGCCAGCAGCGTGTCGGGACTAGTCTACGAGGAGCTGTTTTTT.